What follows are 11 T cell receptor beta chains derived from one specimen sequenced in a study of cytomegalovirus exposure and HLA in healthy donors. The PCR employed 60 Vbeta primers together with 13 Jbeta primers. Profiling relied on immunoSEQ multiplex PCR, and the TCRdb table lists in-frame clones only, not all of them. This sample's table reports about 140,000 clones. Sequencing was carried out using PBMCs. The receptor source for this set is a woman in her late teens or twenties in good health and CMV-seronegative.

This CDR3 is CASSLERADTQYF. In nucleotides, the CDR3 is TGTGCCAGCAGCTTAGAGCGGGCAGATACGCAGTATTTT. V and J are TRBV7-2 and TRBJ2-3; the D gene is possibly TRBD2 (6 bases). V was cut by 1 base and J by 4 bases, with 6 bases left in between. Germline CDR1 reads SGHTA; CDR2 reads FQGNSA. There are 13 residues in the CDR3.

This CDR3 reads CASRQVHEQFF. For the CDR3, the DNA is TGTGCCAGCAGACAAGTCCATGAGCAGTTCTTC. This chain links TRBV6-5 with TRBJ2-1; D is ambiguous. In germline, CDR1 is MNHEY, CDR2 SVGAGI. V was pared by 6 bases and J by 8 bases, with 8 bases between. The CDR3 extends over 11 amino acids.

The chain carries TRBV29-1 and TRBJ2-3; D perhaps matches TRBD1 (6 bases). This CDR3 has 17 amino acids. Trimming stripped 4 bases from V and 0 bases from J, with 20 bases between. Germline V gene data show CDR1 as SQVTM and CDR2 as ANQGSEA. The CDR3 nucleotides are TGCAGCGTTGCCAGGGGCCAAGGAACCCCAAGCACAGATACGCAGTATTTT. Amino acids: CSVARGQGTPSTDTQYF.

The CDR3 reads CASSSPGQRYEQYF. CDR3 in DNA: TGTGCCAGCAGCTCACCGGGACAGCGCTACGAGCAGTACTTC. V usage is TRBV13 and J usage is TRBJ2-7; TRBD1 agrees at 7 bases. Germline V lookup: CDR1 PRHDT, CDR2 FYEKMQ (reference sequence). The CDR3 contains 14 residues. V dropped 4 bases and J dropped 3; count of bases not matched to a gene: 6.

The J gene is TRBJ1-1, the V gene TRBV6-1, with 7 bases matching TRBD1. In germline, CDR1 is MNHNS, CDR2 SASEGT. This CDR3 is 13 amino acids long. The V segment lost 5 bases and the J segment 4 bases; nucleotides outside the gene matches: 4. The CDR3 loop reads CASSSSGGTEAFF. The DNA for the CDR3 is TGTGCCAGCAGTTCCTCAGGGGGCACTGAAGCTTTCTTT.

This rearrangement joins TRBV6-5 to TRBJ1-1, with D uncertain. The V gene's germline CDR1 is MNHEY and CDR2 SVGAGI. The CDR3 contains 16 residues. With 0 bases removed from V and 1 base from J, the gap between germline ends came to 12 bases. The CDR3 bases are TGTGCCAGCAGTTACTCGACTTGGTCAAGGAACACTGAAGCTTTCTTT. Its protein product is CASSYSTWSRNTEAFF.

As concerns this clone: The sample holds other DNA sequences that translate to the same CDR3. V gene TRBV27 combines with J gene TRBJ2-1; TRBD2 is a possible D gene (6 bases). Germline values: CDR1 MNHEY, CDR2 SMNVEV (reference sequence). The V and J ends lost 5 bases and 7 bases respectively, with 21 bases between them. This CDR3 contains 16 residues. CDR3 coding DNA: TGTGCCAGCAGTCCGCGGGGACTGATGGGGTATAATGAGCAGTTCTTC. Translated, it gives CASSPRGLMGYNEQFF.

The rearrangement uses TRBV6-4 and TRBJ2-7; 12 bases are shared with TRBD2. Per the germline V gene, CDR1 is MRHNA and CDR2 is SNTAGT. The ends lost 6 bases at V and 3 bases at J; junction bases unmatched: 9. The CDR3 covers 16 residues. The CDR3: CASRSFRTSGNYEQYF. DNA of the CDR3: TGTGCCAGCAGATCATTCCGGACTAGCGGGAACTACGAGCAGTACTTC.

The chain joins TRBV19 to TRBJ1-5; 8 positions agree with TRBD1. This CDR3 has 15 residues. Unmatched junction bases numbered 16, after V lost 7 bases and J lost 11 bases. CDR1 LNHDA and CDR2 SQIVND come from the germline V gene (reference sequence). The CDR3: CASTLGRGQGRTQHF. Here the CDR3 DNA reads TGTGCCAGTACGCTGGGCAGGGGGCAGGGTAGGACCCAGCATTTT. The whole variable domain, remainder taken from reference TRBV19 and TRBJ1-5, is DGGITQSPKYLFRKEGQNVTLSCEQNLNHDAMYWYRQDPGQGLRLIYYSQIVNDFQKGDIAEGYSVSREKKESFPLTVTSAQKNPTAFYLCASTLGRGQGRTQHFGDGTRLSIL.

The chain uses TRBV6-1 and TRBJ2-5; 13 nucleotides match TRBD2. The V segment lost 4 bases and the J segment 4 bases; nucleotides outside the gene matches: 6. The CDR3 runs to 16 residues. Germline V lookup: CDR1 MNHNS, CDR2 SASEGT. The CDR3 nucleotides are TGTGCCAGCAGTGTCCAACTAGCGGGAGGGCCAGAGACCCAGTACTTC. It encodes CASSVQLAGGPETQYF.

This sequence joins TRBV18 and TRBJ2-3; 9 nucleotides agree with TRBD2. The ends lost 3 bases at V and 3 bases at J; junction bases unmatched: 16. This CDR3 has 19 amino acids. The germline gives CDR1 KGHSH, CDR2 LQKENI. CDR3 nucleotide sequence: TGTGCCAGCTCACCCTCGCGCCTCGAGGAGGGACTAGCAACAGATACGCAGTATTTT. It specifies CASSPSRLEEGLATDTQYF.